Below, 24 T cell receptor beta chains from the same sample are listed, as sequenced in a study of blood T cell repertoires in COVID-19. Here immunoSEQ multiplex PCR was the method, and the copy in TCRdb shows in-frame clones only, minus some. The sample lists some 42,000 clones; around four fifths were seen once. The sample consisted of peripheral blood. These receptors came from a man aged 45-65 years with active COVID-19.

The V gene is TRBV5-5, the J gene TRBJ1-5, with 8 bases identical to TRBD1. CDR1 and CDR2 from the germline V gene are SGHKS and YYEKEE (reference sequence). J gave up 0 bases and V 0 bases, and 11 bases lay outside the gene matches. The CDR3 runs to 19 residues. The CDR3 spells CASSLGRAGTGHSNQPQHF. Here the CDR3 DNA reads TGTGCCAGCAGCTTGGGTAGAGCCGGGACAGGACATAGCAATCAGCCCCAGCATTTT.

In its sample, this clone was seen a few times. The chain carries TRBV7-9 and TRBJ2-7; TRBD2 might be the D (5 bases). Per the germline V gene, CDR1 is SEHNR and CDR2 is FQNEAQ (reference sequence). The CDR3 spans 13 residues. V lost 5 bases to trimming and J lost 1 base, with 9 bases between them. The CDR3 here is CASSAGISYEQYF. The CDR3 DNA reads TGTGCCAGCAGCGCCGGGATATCCTACGAGCAGTACTTC.

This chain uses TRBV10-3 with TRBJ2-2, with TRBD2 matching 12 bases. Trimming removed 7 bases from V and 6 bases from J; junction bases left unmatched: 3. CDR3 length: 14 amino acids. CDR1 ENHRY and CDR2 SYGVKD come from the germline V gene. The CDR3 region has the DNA TGTGCCATCATGACTAGCGGGAGAGCCGGGGAGCTGTTTTTT. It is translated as CAIMTSGRAGELFF.

The CDR3 DNA is TGTGCCAGCAGCGTAGGGGCAGTTGGTAACTATGGCTACACCTTC. This codes for CASSVGAVGNYGYTF. The chain combines TRBV9 with TRBJ1-2; D gene ambiguous. The germline CDR1 and CDR2 sequences are SGDLS and YYNGEE. Trimming took off 0 bases at V and 1 base at J, with 10 bases between the two ends. This CDR3 is 15 amino acids long.

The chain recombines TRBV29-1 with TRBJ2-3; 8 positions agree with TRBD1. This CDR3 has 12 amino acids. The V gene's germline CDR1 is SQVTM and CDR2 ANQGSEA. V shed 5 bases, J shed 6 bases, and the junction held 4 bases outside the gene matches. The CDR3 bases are TGCAGCGTTCGGACAGGGAGGGATACGCAGTATTTT. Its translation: CSVRTGRDTQYF.

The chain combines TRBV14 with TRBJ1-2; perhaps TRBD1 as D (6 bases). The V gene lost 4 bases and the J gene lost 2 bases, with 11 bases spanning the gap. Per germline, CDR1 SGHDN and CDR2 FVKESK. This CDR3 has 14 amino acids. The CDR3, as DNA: TGTGCCAGCAGCCCTGACAGGCTCAACTATGGCTACACCTTC. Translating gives CASSPDRLNYGYTF.

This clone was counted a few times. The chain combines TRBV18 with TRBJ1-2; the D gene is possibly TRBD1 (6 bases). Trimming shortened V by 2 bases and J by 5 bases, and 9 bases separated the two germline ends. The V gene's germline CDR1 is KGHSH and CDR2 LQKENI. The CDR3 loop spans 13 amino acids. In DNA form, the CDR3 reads TGTGCCAGCTCACCAGGGACAATTTATGGCTACACCTTC. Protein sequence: CASSPGTIYGYTF.

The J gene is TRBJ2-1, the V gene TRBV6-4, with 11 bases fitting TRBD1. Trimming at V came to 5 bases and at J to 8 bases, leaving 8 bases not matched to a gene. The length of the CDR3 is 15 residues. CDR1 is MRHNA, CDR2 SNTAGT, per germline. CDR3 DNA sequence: TGTGCCAGCAGTACCGGACAGGGGGCAATCGATGAGCAGTTCTTC. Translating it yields CASSTGQGAIDEQFF.

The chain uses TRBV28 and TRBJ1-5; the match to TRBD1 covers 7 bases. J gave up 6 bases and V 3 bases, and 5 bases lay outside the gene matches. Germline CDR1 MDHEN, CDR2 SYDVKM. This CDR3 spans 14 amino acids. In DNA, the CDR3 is TGTGCCAGCAGTTTCCGACAGGGTGGTCAGCCCCAGCATTTT. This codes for CASSFRQGGQPQHF. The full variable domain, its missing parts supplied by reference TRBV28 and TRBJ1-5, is DVKVTQSSRYLVKRTGEKVFLECVQDMDHENMFWYRQDPGLGLRLIYFSYDVKMKEKGDIPEGYSVSREKKERFSLILESASTNQTSMYLCASSFRQGGQPQHFGDGTRLSIL.

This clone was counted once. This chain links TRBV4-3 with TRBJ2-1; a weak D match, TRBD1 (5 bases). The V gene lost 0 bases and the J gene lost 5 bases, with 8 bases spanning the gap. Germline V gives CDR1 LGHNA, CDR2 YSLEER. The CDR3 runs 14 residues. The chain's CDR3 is CASSQDYRNNEQFF. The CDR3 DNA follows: TGCGCCAGCAGCCAAGATTACAGGAACAATGAGCAGTTCTTC.

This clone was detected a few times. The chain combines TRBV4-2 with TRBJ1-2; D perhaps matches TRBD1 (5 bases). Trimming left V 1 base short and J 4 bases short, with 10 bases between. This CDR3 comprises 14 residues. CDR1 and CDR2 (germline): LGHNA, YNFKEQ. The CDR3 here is CASSQVDDSYGYTF. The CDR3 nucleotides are TGTGCCAGCAGCCAAGTCGACGACAGCTATGGCTACACCTTC.

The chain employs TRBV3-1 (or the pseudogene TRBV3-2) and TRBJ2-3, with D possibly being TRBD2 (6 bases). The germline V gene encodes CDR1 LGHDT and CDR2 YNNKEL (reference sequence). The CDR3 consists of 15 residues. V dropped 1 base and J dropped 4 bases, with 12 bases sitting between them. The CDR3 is CASSQVAGIADTQYF. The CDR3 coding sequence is TGTGCCAGCAGCCAAGTGGCGGGGATTGCAGATACGCAGTATTTT.

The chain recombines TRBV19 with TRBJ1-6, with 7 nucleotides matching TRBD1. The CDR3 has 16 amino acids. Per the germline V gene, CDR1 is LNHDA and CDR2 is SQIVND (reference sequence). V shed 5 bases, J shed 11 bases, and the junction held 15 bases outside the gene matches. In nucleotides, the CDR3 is TGTGCCAGTAGTCCTTCATTCCGGGACAGTGGACCACCCCTCCACTTT. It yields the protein CASSPSFRDSGPPLHF.

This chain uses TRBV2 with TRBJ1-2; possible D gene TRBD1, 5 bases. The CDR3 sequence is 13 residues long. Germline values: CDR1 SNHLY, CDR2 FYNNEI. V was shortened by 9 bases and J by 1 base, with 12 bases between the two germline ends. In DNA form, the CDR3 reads TGTGCCAGTATGGGGGGGGTTAACTATGGCTACACCTTC. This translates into CASMGGVNYGYTF.

CDR3 sequence reads: CASSSISDRFGEQYF. CDR3 in DNA: TGTGCCAGCAGCTCTATCTCGGACAGGTTTGGCGAGCAGTACTTC. The rearrangement uses TRBV7-9 and TRBJ2-7; 7 nucleotides line up with TRBD1. V gave up 4 bases and J gave up 6 bases; unmatched junction bases: 12. Germline V gives CDR1 SEHNR, CDR2 FQNEAQ (reference sequence). The CDR3 totals 15 residues.

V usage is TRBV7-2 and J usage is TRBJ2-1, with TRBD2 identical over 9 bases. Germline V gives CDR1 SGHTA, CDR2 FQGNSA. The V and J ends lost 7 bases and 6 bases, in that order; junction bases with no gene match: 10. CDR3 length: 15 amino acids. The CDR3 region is CASTLSGRIFNEQFF. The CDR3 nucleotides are TGTGCCAGCACTCTGAGCGGGAGGATCTTCAATGAGCAGTTCTTC.

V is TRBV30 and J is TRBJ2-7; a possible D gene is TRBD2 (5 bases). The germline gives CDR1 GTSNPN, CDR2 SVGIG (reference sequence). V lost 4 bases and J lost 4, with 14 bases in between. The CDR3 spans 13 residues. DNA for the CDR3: TGTGCCTGGAAAGTAGGACTGGGGTACGAGCAGTACTTC. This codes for CAWKVGLGYEQYF.

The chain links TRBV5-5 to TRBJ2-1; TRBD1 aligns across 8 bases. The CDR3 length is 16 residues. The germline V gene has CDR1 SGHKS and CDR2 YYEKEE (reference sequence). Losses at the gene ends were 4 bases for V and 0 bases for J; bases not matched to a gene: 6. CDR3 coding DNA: TGTGCCAGCAGCCGACAGGGGTCGAGCTCCTACAATGAGCAGTTCTTC. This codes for CASSRQGSSSYNEQFF.

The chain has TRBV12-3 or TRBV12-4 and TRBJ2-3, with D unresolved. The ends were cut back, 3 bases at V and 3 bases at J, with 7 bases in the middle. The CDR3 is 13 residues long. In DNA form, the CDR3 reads TGTGCCAGCAGTTTTTTCATGACAGATACGCAGTATTTT. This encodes CASSFFMTDTQYF.

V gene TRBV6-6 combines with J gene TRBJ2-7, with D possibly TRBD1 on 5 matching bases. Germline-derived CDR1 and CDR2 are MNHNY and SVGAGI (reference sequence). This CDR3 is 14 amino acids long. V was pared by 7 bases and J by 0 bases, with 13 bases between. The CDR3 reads CASTQTDSSYEQYF. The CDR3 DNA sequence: TGTGCCAGCACCCAGACAGACAGCTCCTACGAGCAGTACTTC.

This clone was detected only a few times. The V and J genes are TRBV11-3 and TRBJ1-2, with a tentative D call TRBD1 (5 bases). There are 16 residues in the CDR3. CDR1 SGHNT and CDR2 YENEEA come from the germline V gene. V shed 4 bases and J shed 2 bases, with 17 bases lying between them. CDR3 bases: TGTGCCAGCAGCTCAGAGGGACGTCGGGGGAACTATGGCTACACCTTC. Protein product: CASSSEGRRGNYGYTF.

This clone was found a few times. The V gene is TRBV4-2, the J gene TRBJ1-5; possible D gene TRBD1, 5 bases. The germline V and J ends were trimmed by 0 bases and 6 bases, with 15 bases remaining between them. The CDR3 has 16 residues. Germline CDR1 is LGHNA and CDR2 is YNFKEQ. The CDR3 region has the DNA TGTGCCAGCAGCCAAGATTGGCAGGGAATCAGTCAGCCCCAGCATTTT. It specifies CASSQDWQGISQPQHF.

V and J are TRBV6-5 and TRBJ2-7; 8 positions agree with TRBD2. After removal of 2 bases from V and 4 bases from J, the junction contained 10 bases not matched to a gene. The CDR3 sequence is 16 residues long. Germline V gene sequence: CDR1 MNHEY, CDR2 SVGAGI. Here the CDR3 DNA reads TGTGCCAGCAGTTACAGTTCCGGGAGGGCCGGGTACGAGCAGTACTTC. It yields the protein CASSYSSGRAGYEQYF.

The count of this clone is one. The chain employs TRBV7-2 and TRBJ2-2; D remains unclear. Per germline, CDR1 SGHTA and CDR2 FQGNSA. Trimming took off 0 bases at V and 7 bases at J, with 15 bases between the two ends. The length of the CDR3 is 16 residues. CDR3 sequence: CASSLAGTAAGGELFF. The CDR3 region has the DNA TGTGCCAGCAGCTTAGCCGGAACAGCAGCCGGCGGGGAGCTGTTTTTT.